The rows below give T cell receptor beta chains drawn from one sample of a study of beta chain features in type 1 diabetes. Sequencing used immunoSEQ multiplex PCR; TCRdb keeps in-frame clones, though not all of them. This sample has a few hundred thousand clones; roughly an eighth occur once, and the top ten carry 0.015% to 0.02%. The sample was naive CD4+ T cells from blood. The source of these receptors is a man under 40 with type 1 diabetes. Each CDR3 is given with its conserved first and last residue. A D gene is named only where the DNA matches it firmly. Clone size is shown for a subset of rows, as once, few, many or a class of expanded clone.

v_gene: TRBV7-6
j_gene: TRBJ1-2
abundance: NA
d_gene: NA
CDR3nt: TGTGCCAGCAGCTTAGAGGGAGCCTATGGCTACACCTTC
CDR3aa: CASSLEGAYGYTF

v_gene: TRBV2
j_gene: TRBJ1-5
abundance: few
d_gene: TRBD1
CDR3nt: TGTGCCAGCAGTCAGACAGGGAACGGCAATCAGCCCCAGCATTTT
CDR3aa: CASSQTGNGNQPQHF

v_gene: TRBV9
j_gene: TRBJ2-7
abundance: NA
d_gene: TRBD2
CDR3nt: TGTGCCAGCAGCCGGCGGGAGATTACCTACGAGCAGTACTTC
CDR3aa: CASSRREITYEQYF

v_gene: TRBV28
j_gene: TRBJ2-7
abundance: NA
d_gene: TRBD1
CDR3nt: TGTGCCAGCAGTTTGTCGGACAGGGATACCTACGAGCAGTACTTC
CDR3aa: CASSLSDRDTYEQYF

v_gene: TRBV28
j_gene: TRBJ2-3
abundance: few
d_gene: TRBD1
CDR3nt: TGTGCCAGCAGTATGGGACAGAACACAGATACGCAGTATTTT
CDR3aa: CASSMGQNTDTQYF

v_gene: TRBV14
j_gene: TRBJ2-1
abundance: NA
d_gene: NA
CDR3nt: TGTGCCAGCAGCCAAGATAGCTGGATAAGGCAGTTCTTC
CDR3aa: CASSQDSWIRQFF

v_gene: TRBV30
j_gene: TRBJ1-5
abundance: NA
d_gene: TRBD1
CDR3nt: TGTGCCTCCCCGGGGACAGTGCATAGCAATCAGCCCCAGCATTTT
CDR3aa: CASPGTVHSNQPQHF

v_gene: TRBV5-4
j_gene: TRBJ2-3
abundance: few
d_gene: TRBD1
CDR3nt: TGTGCCAGCAGCTTTCCGGGACAGGGTACAGATACGCAGTATTTT
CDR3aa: CASSFPGQGTDTQYF

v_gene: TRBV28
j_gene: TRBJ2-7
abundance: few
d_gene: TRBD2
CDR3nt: TGTGCCAGCAGAGGAGGCGGGACTAGCGGGATTGAGCAGTACTTC
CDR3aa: CASRGGGTSGIEQYF

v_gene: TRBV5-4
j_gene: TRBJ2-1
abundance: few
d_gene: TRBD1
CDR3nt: TGTGCCAGCAGCTCCTGGGACAGGGGCTACAATGAGCAGTTCTTC
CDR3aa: CASSSWDRGYNEQFF

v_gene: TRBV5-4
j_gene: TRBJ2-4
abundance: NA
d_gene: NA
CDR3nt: TGTGCCAGCAGCTCACCCGGGGTAGCCAAAAACATTCAGTACTTC
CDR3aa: CASSSPGVAKNIQYF

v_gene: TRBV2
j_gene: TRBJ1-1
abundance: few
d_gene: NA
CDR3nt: TGTGCCAGCAATCTTAACATGCAGTTTGAAGCTTTCTTT
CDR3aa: CASNLNMQFEAFF

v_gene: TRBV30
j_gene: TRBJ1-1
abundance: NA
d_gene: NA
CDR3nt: TGTGCCTGGAGTTTATTCCAGGGTCGAGCTTTCTTT
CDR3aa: CAWSLFQGRAFF

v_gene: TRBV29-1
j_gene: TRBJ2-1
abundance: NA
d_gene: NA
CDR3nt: TGCAGCATTGTGAGGGGGGGCACCTACAATGAGCAGTTCTTC
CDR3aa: CSIVRGGTYNEQFF

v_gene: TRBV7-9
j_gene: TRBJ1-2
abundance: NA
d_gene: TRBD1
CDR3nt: TGTGCCAGCAGCCAAACAGGGGGCAGGCGGATCTATGGCTACACCTTC
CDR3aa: CASSQTGGRRIYGYTF

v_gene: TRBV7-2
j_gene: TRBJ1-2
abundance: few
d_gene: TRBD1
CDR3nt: TGTGCCAGCAGAGTCACAGGGGTCGGCTACACCTTC
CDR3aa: CASRVTGVGYTF